Listed below are T cell receptor beta chains from one sample, sequenced in a study of cytomegalovirus exposure and HLA in healthy donors. The repertoire was sequenced with immunoSEQ multiplex PCR; TCRdb's copy has only in-frame clones and lacks some. The table has around 200,000 clones, 65% to 90% seen once. Sequenced input: PBMCs. The receptors derive from a middle-aged man in good health and CMV-seropositive. Both conserved end residues are part of each CDR3. The order of the fields is V gene, J gene, D gene, clone size, CDR3 protein, CDR3 DNA. A D gene is named only where the DNA matches it firmly. Expanded clones are given a class, and other clones once, few, many or no size at all.

v_gene: TRBV19
j_gene: TRBJ2-3
d_gene: -
abundance: -
CDR3aa: CASSMWIGAREDTQYF
CDR3nt: TGTGCCAGTAGTATGTGGATAGGGGCGCGGGAAGATACGCAGTATTTT

v_gene: TRBV19
j_gene: TRBJ2-1
d_gene: TRBD1
abundance: -
CDR3aa: CASTSTGGSYNEQFF
CDR3nt: TGTGCCAGTACTTCGACAGGGGGCTCCTACAATGAGCAGTTCTTC

v_gene: TRBV9
j_gene: TRBJ2-5
d_gene: -
abundance: -
CDR3aa: CASSAHRTMGETQYF
CDR3nt: TGTGCCAGCAGCGCCCACAGGACCATGGGGGAGACCCAGTACTTC

v_gene: TRBV2
j_gene: TRBJ1-6
d_gene: TRBD1
abundance: -
CDR3aa: CASSPGQGNSPLHF
CDR3nt: TGTGCCAGCAGCCCTGGACAGGGGAATTCACCCCTCCACTTT

v_gene: TRBV5-8
j_gene: TRBJ2-7
d_gene: TRBD2
abundance: -
CDR3aa: CASSFSGVFASGYEQYF
CDR3nt: TGTGCCAGCAGTTTTTCGGGGGTTTTCGCTAGCGGCTACGAGCAGTACTTC

v_gene: TRBV27
j_gene: TRBJ1-2
d_gene: -
abundance: -
CDR3aa: CASSFRGNYGYTF
CDR3nt: TGTGCCAGCAGTTTTCGGGGGAACTATGGCTACACCTTC

v_gene: TRBV19
j_gene: TRBJ2-5
d_gene: -
abundance: once
CDR3aa: CASSILGLQETQYF
CDR3nt: TGTGCCAGTAGTATACTAGGACTACAAGAGACCCAGTACTTC

v_gene: TRBV6-5
j_gene: TRBJ2-1
d_gene: TRBD2
abundance: -
CDR3aa: CASSEKRGGYNEQFF
CDR3nt: TGTGCCAGCAGCGAAAAGCGGGGGGGGTACAATGAGCAGTTCTTC

v_gene: TRBV28
j_gene: TRBJ1-2
d_gene: TRBD1
abundance: -
CDR3aa: CASTLGQGDGYTF
CDR3nt: TGTGCCAGCACCCTGGGACAGGGTGATGGCTACACCTTC

v_gene: TRBV6-4
j_gene: TRBJ2-3
d_gene: -
abundance: -
CDR3aa: CASAGTFTDTQYF
CDR3nt: TGTGCCAGCGCCGGGACTTTCACAGATACGCAGTATTTT

v_gene: TRBV28
j_gene: TRBJ1-5
d_gene: TRBD1
abundance: once
CDR3aa: CASSTDRAQPQHF
CDR3nt: TGTGCCAGCAGCACAGACAGGGCTCAGCCCCAGCATTTT

v_gene: TRBV7-2
j_gene: TRBJ2-5
d_gene: TRBD2
abundance: -
CDR3aa: CASSLVGRTSGYQETQYF
CDR3nt: TGTGCCAGCAGCTTAGTCGGGCGAACTAGCGGGTACCAAGAGACCCAGTACTTC